The T cell receptor (beta chain) described here comes from a study of blood T cell repertoires in COVID-19. This clone has just one count. The table came from immunoSEQ multiplex PCR; TCRdb's copy has only in-frame clones and leaves some out. Here the sample spans approximately 240,000 clones, just under 85% being singletons. The CDR3 is 13 amino acids. V lost 5 bases, J lost 10 bases, and 12 bases lay in between. CDR1 is MNHEY and CDR2 is SVGAGI in the germline V gene. The sample taken for sequencing was peripheral blood. The V call is TRBV6-5, the J call TRBJ1-6; D gene uncertain. This TCR was sampled from a woman aged 55-75 years with active or convalescent COVID-19. CDR3: CASSLPGDSPLHF. The CDR3 region has the DNA TGTGCCAGCAGTCTGCCTGGAGACTCACCCCTCCACTTT.